This section outlines one T cell receptor (beta chain) sequence together with its context. The sample holds a few counts of this clonotype. Its antigen specificity is not known. No base-level quality is on record; no much larger clone is a single base apart. From the cysteine through the phenylalanine, the CDR3 covers 14 amino acids. Just the 42-base CDR3 DNA is kept, in frame starting at base 1. V is reduced by 3 bases and J by 7 bases, leaving a spacing of 16 bases between them. CDR1 and CDR2, looked up from the germline V gene, are SGHRS and YFSETQ. Blood RNA was extracted from unsorted whole blood with TRIzol reagent; germline DNA came from the DNeasy Blood & Tissue kit. Patients had chronic HBV infection and were treatment-naive at sampling. Before surgery, 3 to 4.5 milliliters of peripheral blood were collected into K2EDTA tubes. The data derive from a study of tumor-infiltrating lymphocytes in primary liver carcinoma (dated by TCRdb to about 2017). General notes on the study: Between late 2015 and March 2016, five patients in China with histopathologically diagnosed primary liver carcinoma had surgical resection. Of the five patients (three men and two women, aged 30 to 69 years), four had hepatocellular carcinoma and one had combined HCC and intrahepatic cholangiocarcinoma. The five patients had tumors of stage T1-T3 N0M0, with maximum diameters ranging from about 4 to 11 cm. Roughly 3.5 to 8 million productive TCRbeta reads were obtained per sample, and no significant difference in read depth was found between tissue types. TCRbeta repertoire sequencing, expression microarrays and whole-exome sequencing were combined in the study across five regions of each liver tumor, with adjacent normal tissue and blood also included. A total of 35 or so specimens from 5 patients, comprising around 25 tumor regions, 5 adjacent noncancerous liver tissues and 5 peripheral blood samples, were covered by TCRbeta repertoire sequencing. High reproducibility was observed for the technical replicate repertoires, with mean shared-clone rates approximately 0.9 and correlation coefficients above 0.95.

Starting from about 550 ng total RNA, TCRbeta-specific cDNA was produced by reverse transcription with a constant-region primer and ProtoScript II reverse transcriptase. Construction of the TCRbeta libraries relied on three nested rounds of multiplex PCR, following a slightly modified ARM-PCR procedure. Each of the first two PCR rounds ran for around 10 cycles using multiplex TRBV1-TRBV30 forward primers together with a Cbeta reverse primer. A final 25-cycle PCR with Deep VentR polymerase added sample barcodes and Illumina adapters. Before sequencing, amplicons of 200-500 bp were purified from gel using a QIAquick gel extraction kit. An Illumina HiSeq 2500 was used to sequence the TCRbeta amplicons with 250-bp paired-end reads. The original pipeline was this. To recover full CDR3 sequences, reads were quality-trimmed using Trimmomatic v0.33 and paired reads were then merged using FLASH v1.2.11. V, D and J germline segments were assigned to the rearranged TCRbeta sequences by MiGEC v1.2.1b. Clonotype statistics and Shannon-Wiener diversity indices were calculated with VDJtools v1.0.0. Except for diversity analysis, only each sample's 250 most abundant clonotypes were used in subsequent analyses to reduce sampling bias. TCRdb redid the processing of the public reads, applying fastp at Q25 and MiXCR, and retained in-frame beta chains. Every distinct CDR3 protein forms one entry, paired with its most common genes and DNA. The V and J calls shown here were made by TCRdb, not taken from the authors' results. In this sample the table shows some 200,000 distinct CDR3 sequences, around 60% of which occur a single time. Of the sample, about 7.1% is held by the ten largest clones.

Results and caveats for the whole study, not just this receptor: Bulk unsorted samples precluded comparing CD4+ and CD8+ T cell repertoires. Pairs of tumor regions showed greater repertoire overlap (mean roughly 35%) than tumor-adjacent pairs (17%) or tumor-blood pairs (approximately 15%), which is consistent with antigen-driven expansion. The study included only five patients, and the authors note findings should be validated in a larger study. Only the TCR beta chain was sequenced, which likely underestimates true repertoire diversity because unpaired alpha chains were not captured. The top 250 clones accounted for a significantly greater share of the repertoire in tumors than in blood (p = 0.039).

This TCR was sampled from a woman aged 55-69 years with primary liver carcinoma and hepatitis B virus infection. The rearranged segments are TRBV5-1 and TRBJ1-2, with no confident D gene call. Sequencing was carried out using peripheral blood. CDR3 loop: CASSSQRIFGGYTF. The DNA sequence follows: TGCGCCAGCAGCTCACAGAGGATTTTCGGTGGCTACACCTTC.